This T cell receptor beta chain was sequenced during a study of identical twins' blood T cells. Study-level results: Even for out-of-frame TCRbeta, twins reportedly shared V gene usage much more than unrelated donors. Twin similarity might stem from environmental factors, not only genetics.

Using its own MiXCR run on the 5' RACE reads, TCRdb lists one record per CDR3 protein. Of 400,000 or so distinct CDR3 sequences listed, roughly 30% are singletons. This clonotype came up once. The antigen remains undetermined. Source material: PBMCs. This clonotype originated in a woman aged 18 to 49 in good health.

The CDR3 bases are TGCAGTTCTCGTCGGGGGAACACTGAAGCTTTCTTT. This gives the protein CSSRRGNTEAFF. V gene TRBV20-1 combines with J gene TRBJ1-1, with D unresolved. V lost 8 bases and J lost 1, with 11 bases in between. The CDR3 totals 12 residues. Germline V gene lookup returns CDR1 DFQATT and CDR2 SNEGSKA (reference sequence).